What follows are 13 T cell receptor beta chains derived from one specimen sequenced in a study of T-cell memory formation after mild COVID-19 (TCRdb year 2021). The method behind the library was 5' RACE. The sequencer was an Illumina NovaSeq 6000. Using fastp at Q25 and MiXCR, TCRdb reprocessed the public reads and kept productive beta chains. Duplicate CDR3 protein sequences are folded into a single record with the most common DNA and genes. Within this sample are a few hundred thousand distinct CDR3 sequences, with over 15% of them counted one time only. The ten largest account for approximately 20% of the sample. The specimen sequenced was PBMCs or a T cell subset sorted from them (not recorded which). The receptor set was obtained from a man younger than 30 who had mild COVID-19 (a few samples of this study predate the infection). The sample titles of this study are shuffled in the database, so cell type and time point are left out; the donor was told from shared clones.

The V gene is TRBV7-9, the J gene TRBJ2-3, with TRBD2 identical over 7 bases. CDR1 is SEHNR, CDR2 FQNEAQ, per germline (reference sequence). Trimming at V came to 6 bases and at J to 6 bases, leaving 3 bases not matched to a gene. This CDR3 contains 12 residues. CDR3: CASRGGVDTQYF. As DNA, the CDR3 is TGTGCCAGCAGGGGGGGGGTGGATACGCAGTATTTT.

This clonotype was recorded at least ten times. V usage is TRBV7-2 and J usage is TRBJ1-5; D may be TRBD1 (6 bases). The V and J ends lost 3 bases and 1 base respectively, with 16 bases between them. Germline CDR1 SGHTA, CDR2 FQGNSA. This CDR3 region has 17 residues. CDR3 bases: TGTGCCAGCAGCTTGTGGCACTCGGGACAAAGCAATCAGCCCCAGCATTTT. It translates to CASSLWHSGQSNQPQHF.

The chain has TRBV12-3 or TRBV12-4 and TRBJ2-1; 9 nucleotides agree with TRBD1. The length of the CDR3 is 17 residues. J was trimmed by 3 bases and V by 5 bases; bases with no gene match: 11. The CDR3 loop reads CASSPGQGAMDYNEQFF. The CDR3 DNA follows: TGTGCCAGCAGTCCGGGACAGGGAGCTATGGACTACAATGAGCAGTTCTTC.

This chain joins TRBV7-2 and TRBJ2-3; D is perhaps TRBD2 (6 bases). Germline V gene lookup returns CDR1 SGHTA and CDR2 FQGNSA. Trimming stripped 6 bases from V and 4 bases from J, with 11 bases between. This CDR3 contains 13 residues. In DNA form, the CDR3 reads TGTGCCAGCAGGGCGGGGCAGCCAGATACGCAGTATTTT. Encoded protein: CASRAGQPDTQYF.

This clonotype has just a few counts. V usage is TRBV5-6 and J usage is TRBJ1-4; no firm D call. V was pared by 7 bases and J by 3 bases, with 10 bases between. This CDR3 is 13 amino acids long. Germline-derived CDR1 and CDR2 are SGHDT and YYEEEE. The DNA for the CDR3 is TGTGCCAGCTCTTCTCGGGCTAATGAAAAACTGTTTTTT. Encoded protein: CASSSRANEKLFF.

In its sample, this clonotype was seen a few times. This chain connects TRBV7-2 to TRBJ1-1, with 8 bases matching TRBD1. The V segment lost 4 bases and the J segment 6 bases; nucleotides outside the gene matches: 10. Germline V gene data show CDR1 as SGHTA and CDR2 as FQGNSA. There are 15 residues in the CDR3. The CDR3 DNA reads TGTGCCAGCAGCTCCGGACAGGGCGTATTCGCTGAAGCTTTCTTT. Its translation is CASSSGQGVFAEAFF.

In its sample, this clonotype was seen a few times. The rearrangement links TRBV11-2 to TRBJ2-2, with 8 bases fitting TRBD1. J was trimmed by 1 base and V by 5 bases; bases with no gene match: 9. Germline CDR1 reads SGHAT; CDR2 reads FQNNGV. The CDR3 is 17 amino acids. CDR3 DNA sequence: TGTGCCAGCAGCCCAGGGGGCTGGACAAAGAACACCGGGGAGCTGTTTTTT. Encoded protein: CASSPGGWTKNTGELFF.

This clonotype was counted only a few times. The rearrangement uses TRBV5-1 and TRBJ2-5, with D perhaps matching TRBD1 (5 bases). V lost 2 bases, J lost 2 bases, and 10 bases lay in between. CDR3 length: 14 residues. CDR1 is SGHRS, CDR2 YFSETQ, per germline. The CDR3 DNA is TGCGCCAGCAGCTTTTCGGCAGGGCAAGAGACCCAGTACTTC. Amino acids: CASSFSAGQETQYF.

This clonotype has more than one count but fewer than ten. The rearrangement joins TRBV7-3 to TRBJ2-3; tentative D call: TRBD2 (6 bases). Germline CDR1 and CDR2: SGHTA and FQGTGA. The CDR3 covers 15 residues. The ends were cut back, 4 bases at V and 2 bases at J, with 13 bases in the middle. DNA for the CDR3: TGTGCCAGCAGCTCCGCGGGACCCCCCACAGATACGCAGTATTTT. This translates into CASSSAGPPTDTQYF.

This chain joins TRBV7-3 and TRBJ2-6; no firm D call. CDR1 and CDR2 (germline): SGHTA, FQGTGA. The CDR3 length is 15 residues. V was cut by 5 bases and J by 0 bases, with 8 bases left in between. CDR3: CASSVRSSGANVLTF. The CDR3 DNA reads as TGTGCCAGCAGCGTACGGAGCTCTGGGGCCAACGTCCTGACTTTC.

The rearrangement links TRBV4-1 to TRBJ2-7, with D possibly matching TRBD2 (5 bases). V was trimmed by 4 bases and J by 7 bases, leaving 11 bases between them. The CDR3 spans 12 residues. Germline CDR1 MGHRA, CDR2 YSYEKL. The CDR3: CASSRISGEQYF. For the CDR3, the DNA is TGCGCCAGCAGCCGGATCAGCGGTGAGCAGTACTTC.

This clonotype has just a few counts. The rearrangement links TRBV20-1 to TRBJ2-1, with D possibly matching TRBD2 (7 bases). The V gene's germline CDR1 is DFQATT and CDR2 SNEGSKA (reference sequence). The CDR3 is 14 residues long. V lost 6 bases and J 7 bases, leaving 19 bases between the germline ends. The CDR3 region has the DNA TGCAGTGCCCTCCTGGGGGGGGCCTGGAATGAGCAGTTCTTC. Its protein is CSALLGGAWNEQFF.

This clonotype was observed a few times. This chain uses TRBV25-1 with TRBJ1-6, with D tentatively TRBD1 (6 bases). The CDR3 has 14 residues. V shed 5 bases and J shed 9 bases, with 14 bases lying between them. Germline CDR1 reads MGHDK; CDR2 reads SYGVNS. Here the CDR3 DNA reads TGTGCCAGCAGTCCGCGACAGGAAGGTTCACCCCTCCACTTT. This encodes CASSPRQEGSPLHF.